Listed here are 6 T cell receptor beta chains from one sample, sequenced in a study of blood T cell repertoires in COVID-19 (TCRdb year 2020). Preparation of the library involved the immunoSEQ multiplex PCR assay. In TCRdb, the immuneACCESS table is reduced to in-frame sequences with V and J assigned. These tables do not hold every clone; where another copy was compared, an unresolved V gene accounts for under half, and the others remain unexplained. In this sample the table shows about 300,000 clones, roughly 83% of which occur a single time. The ten biggest clones cover around 1.7% of the sample. The sample comprised peripheral blood. These receptor sequences come from a woman in her fifties or sixties with acute or convalescent COVID-19.

The chain links TRBV6-5 to TRBJ2-7; perhaps TRBD2 as D (6 bases). With 2 bases removed from V and 6 bases from J, the gap between germline ends came to 14 bases. Germline V CDR1 and CDR2: MNHEY, SVGAGI. This CDR3 comprises 14 residues. The CDR3 coding sequence is TGTGCCAGCAGTTACCTTCGCGGGGAAGTCGAGCAGTACTTC. Its translation: CASSYLRGEVEQYF.

The chain links TRBV6-5 to TRBJ1-1, with 9 nucleotides matching TRBD1. V shed 5 bases and J 5 bases; nucleotides not matched to a gene: 6. The CDR3 is 14 residues long. Germline CDR1 MNHEY, CDR2 SVGAGI. The CDR3 spells CASSPGQGETEAFF. The CDR3 coding sequence is TGTGCCAGCAGTCCGGGACAGGGCGAAACTGAAGCTTTCTTT.

The rearrangement links TRBV3-1 (or the pseudogene TRBV3-2) to TRBJ2-1, with TRBD1 identical over 7 bases. The CDR3 runs to 13 residues. CDR1 is LGHDT and CDR2 is YNNKEL in the germline V gene (reference sequence). V gave up 4 bases and J gave up 7 bases; unmatched junction bases: 4. This chain's CDR3 is CASSRGGENEQFF. DNA of the CDR3: TGTGCCAGCAGCCGAGGGGGCGAAAATGAGCAGTTCTTC.

The rearrangement joins TRBV20-1 to TRBJ2-5, with unresolved D. In germline, CDR1 is DFQATT, CDR2 SNEGSKA (reference sequence). The germline V and J ends were trimmed by 1 base and 5 bases, with 5 bases remaining between them. The CDR3 totals 11 residues. CDR3 amino acids: CSARGPETQYF. The DNA of the CDR3 is TGCAGTGCTAGAGGTCCGGAGACCCAGTACTTC.

The rearrangement uses TRBV11-2 and TRBJ1-1; D is perhaps TRBD1 (6 bases). This CDR3 region has 13 residues. Germline V gives CDR1 SGHAT, CDR2 FQNNGV. V lost 1 base and J 7 bases, leaving 10 bases between the germline ends. The CDR3: CASSLGGHLEAFF. CDR3 nucleotide sequence: TGTGCCAGCAGCTTAGGGGGACACCTTGAAGCTTTCTTT.

The chain carries TRBV19 and TRBJ2-3, with TRBD2 as a possible D gene (7 bases). CDR1 and CDR2 (germline): LNHDA, SQIVND (reference sequence). The CDR3 has 14 residues. V was cut by 7 bases and J by 4 bases, with 15 bases left in between. The CDR3 region is CASTSDGGPDTQYF. The CDR3 nucleotides read TGTGCCAGTACCTCCGACGGGGGGCCAGATACGCAGTATTTT.